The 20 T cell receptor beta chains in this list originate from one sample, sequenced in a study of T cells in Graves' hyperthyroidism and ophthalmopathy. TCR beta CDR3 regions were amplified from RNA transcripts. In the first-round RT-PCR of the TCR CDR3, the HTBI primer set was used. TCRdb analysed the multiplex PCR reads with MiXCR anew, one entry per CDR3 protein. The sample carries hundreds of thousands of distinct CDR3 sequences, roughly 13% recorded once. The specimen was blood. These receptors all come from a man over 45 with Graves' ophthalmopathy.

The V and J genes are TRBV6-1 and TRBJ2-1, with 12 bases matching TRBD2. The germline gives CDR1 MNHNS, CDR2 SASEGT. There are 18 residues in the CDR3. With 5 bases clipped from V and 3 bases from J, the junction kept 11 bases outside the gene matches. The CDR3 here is CASSRSPTSGSFYNEQFF. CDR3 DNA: TGTGCCAGCAGTCGATCCCCGACTAGCGGGAGTTTCTACAATGAGCAGTTCTTC.

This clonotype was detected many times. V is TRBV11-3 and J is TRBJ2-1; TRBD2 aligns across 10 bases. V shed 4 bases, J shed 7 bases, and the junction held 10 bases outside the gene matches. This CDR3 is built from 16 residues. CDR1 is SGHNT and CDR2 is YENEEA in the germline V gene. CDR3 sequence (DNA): TGTGCCAGCAGCTCCCAAGCGGGAGGGCCGGGAAATGAGCAGTTCTTC. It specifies CASSSQAGGPGNEQFF.

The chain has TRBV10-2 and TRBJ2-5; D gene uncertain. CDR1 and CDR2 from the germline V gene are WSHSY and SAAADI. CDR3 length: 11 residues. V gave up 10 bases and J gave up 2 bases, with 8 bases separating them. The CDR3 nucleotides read TGCGCCACCGCGGAACAAGAGACCCAGTACTTC. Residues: CATAEQETQYF.

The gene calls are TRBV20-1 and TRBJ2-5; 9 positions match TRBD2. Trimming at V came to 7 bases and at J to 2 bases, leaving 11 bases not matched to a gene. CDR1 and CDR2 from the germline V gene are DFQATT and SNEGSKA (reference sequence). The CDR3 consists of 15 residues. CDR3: CSGASVAGEQETQYF. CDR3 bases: TGCAGTGGGGCTTCGGTAGCGGGAGAACAAGAGACCCAGTACTTC.

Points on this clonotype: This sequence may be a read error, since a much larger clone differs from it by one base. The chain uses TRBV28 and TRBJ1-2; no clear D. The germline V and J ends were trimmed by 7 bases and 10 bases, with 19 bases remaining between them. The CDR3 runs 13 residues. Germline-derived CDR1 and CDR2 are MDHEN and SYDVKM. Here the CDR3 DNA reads TGTGCCAGCACGCCGGGGATTGAGGATGACTACACCTTC. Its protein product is CASTPGIEDDYTF.

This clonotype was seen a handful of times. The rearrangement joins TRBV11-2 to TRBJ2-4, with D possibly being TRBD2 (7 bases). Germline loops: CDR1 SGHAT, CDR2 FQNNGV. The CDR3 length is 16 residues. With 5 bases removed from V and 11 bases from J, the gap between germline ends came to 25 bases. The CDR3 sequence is CASSRDGHPKGGVQYF. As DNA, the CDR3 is TGTGCCAGCAGCAGGGACGGCCATCCAAAAGGGGGGGTTCAGTACTTC.

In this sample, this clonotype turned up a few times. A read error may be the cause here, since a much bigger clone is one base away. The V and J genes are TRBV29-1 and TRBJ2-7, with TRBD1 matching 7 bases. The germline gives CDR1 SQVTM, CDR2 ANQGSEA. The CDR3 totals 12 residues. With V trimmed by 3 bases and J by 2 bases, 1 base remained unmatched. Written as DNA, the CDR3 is TGCAGCGTTGAGGGACAGACCTACGAGCAGTACTTC. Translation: CSVEGQTYEQYF.

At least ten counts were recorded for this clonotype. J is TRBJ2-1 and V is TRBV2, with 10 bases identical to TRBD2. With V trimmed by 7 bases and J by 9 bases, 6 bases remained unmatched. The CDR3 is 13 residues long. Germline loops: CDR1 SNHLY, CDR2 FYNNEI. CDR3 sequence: CASTSGSSSEQFF. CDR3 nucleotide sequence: TGTGCCAGCACTAGCGGGAGTTCCAGTGAGCAGTTCTTC.

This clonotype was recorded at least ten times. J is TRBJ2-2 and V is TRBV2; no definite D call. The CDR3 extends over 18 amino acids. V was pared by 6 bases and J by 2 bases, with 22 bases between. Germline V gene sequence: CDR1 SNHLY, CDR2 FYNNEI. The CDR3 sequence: CASRIPSTRQANTGELFF. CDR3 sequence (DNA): TGTGCCAGCAGGATACCATCTACAAGGCAGGCCAACACCGGGGAGCTGTTTTTT.

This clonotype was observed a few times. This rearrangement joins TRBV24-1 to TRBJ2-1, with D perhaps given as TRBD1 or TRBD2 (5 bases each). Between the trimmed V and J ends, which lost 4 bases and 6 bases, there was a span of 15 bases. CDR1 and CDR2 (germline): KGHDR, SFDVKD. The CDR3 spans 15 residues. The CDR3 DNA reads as TGTGCCACCAGTGACACGGGGCGCCCAGGCAATGAGCAGTTCTTC. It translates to CATSDTGRPGNEQFF.

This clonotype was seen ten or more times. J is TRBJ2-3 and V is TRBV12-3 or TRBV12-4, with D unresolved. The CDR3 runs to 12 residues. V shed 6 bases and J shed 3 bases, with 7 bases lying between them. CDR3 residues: CASSFGTDTQYF. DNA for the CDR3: TGTGCCAGCAGCTTCGGAACAGATACGCAGTATTTT.

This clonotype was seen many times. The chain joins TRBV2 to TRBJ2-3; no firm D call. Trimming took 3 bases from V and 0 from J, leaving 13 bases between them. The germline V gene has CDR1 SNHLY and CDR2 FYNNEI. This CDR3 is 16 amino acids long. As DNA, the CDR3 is TGTGCCAGCAGTGATTCTCGCGGACCTAGCACAGATACGCAGTATTTT. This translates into CASSDSRGPSTDTQYF.

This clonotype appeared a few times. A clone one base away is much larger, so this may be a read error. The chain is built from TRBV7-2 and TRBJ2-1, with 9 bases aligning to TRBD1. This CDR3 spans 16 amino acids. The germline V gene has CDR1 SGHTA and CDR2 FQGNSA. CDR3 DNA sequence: TGTGCCAGCAGGTCTACCGGGACAGGGCTATACAGTGAGCAGTTCTTC. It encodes CASRSTGTGLYSEQFF.

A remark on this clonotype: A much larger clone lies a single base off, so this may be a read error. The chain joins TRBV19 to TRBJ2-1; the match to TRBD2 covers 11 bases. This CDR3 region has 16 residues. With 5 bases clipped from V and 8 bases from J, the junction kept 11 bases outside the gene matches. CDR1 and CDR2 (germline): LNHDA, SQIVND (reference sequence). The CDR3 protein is CASSPEGLAVGYEQFF. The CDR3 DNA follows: TGTGCCAGTAGTCCCGAGGGACTAGCGGTAGGGTATGAGCAGTTCTTC.

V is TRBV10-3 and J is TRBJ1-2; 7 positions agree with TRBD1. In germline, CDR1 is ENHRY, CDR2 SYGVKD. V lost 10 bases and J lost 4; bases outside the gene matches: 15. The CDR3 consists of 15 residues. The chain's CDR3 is CATRGEGTSSYGYTF. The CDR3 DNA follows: TGTGCCACCAGGGGGGAGGGGACCTCTTCCTATGGCTACACCTTC.

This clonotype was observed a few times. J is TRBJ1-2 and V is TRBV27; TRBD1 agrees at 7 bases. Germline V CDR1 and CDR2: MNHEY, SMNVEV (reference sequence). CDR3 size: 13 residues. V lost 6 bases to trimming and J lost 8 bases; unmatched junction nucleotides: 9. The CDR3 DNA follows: TGTGCCAGCAGCGTCAGGGGGTCTATCGGCTACACCTTC. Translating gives CASSVRGSIGYTF.

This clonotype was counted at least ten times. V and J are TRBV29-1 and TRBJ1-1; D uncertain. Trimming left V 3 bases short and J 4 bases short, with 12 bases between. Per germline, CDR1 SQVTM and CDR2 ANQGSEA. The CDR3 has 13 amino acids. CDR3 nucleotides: TGCAGCGTTGAGGGGAATGGTGGCACTGAAGCTTTCTTT. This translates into CSVEGNGGTEAFF.

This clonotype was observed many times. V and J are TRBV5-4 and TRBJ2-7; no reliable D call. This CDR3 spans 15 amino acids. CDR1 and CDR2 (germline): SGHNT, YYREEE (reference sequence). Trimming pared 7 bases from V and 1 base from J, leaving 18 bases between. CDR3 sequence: CASGVDLGRSYEQYF. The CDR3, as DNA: TGTGCCAGCGGCGTGGACCTCGGCAGATCCTACGAGCAGTACTTC.

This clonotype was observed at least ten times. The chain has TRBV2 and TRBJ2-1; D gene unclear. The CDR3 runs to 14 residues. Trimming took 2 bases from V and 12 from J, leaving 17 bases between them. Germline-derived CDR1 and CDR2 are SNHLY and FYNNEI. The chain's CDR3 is CASSEPHGVHAQFF. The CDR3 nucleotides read TGTGCCAGCAGTGAACCGCATGGTGTTCACGCGCAGTTCTTC.

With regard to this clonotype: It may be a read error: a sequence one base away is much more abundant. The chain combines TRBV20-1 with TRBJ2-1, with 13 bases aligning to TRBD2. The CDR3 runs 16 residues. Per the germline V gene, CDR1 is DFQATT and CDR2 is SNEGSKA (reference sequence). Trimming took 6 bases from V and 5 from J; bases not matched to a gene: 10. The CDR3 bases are TGCAGTGCCTTCGGACTAGCGGGAGATCTCCACAATGAGCAGTTCTTC. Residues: CSAFGLAGDLHNEQFF.